This T cell receptor (beta chain) was sequenced for a study of OX40 agonist ivuxolimab in advanced cancers. Study details: Under the entry rules, prior anti-PD-1, anti-PD-L1 or anti-CTLA-4 therapy was allowed, and about 38% had some.

Points from the study as a whole: Compared with others, partial responders at 0.1-3.0 mg/kg displayed clonal expansion among the lowest. At 0.1 to 3.0 mg/kg, CD4+ and CD8+ blood T cells expanded clonally by week 6.

Autoimmune disease history or systemic immunosuppression meant exclusion. Here immunoSEQ multiplex PCR was the method, and the copy in TCRdb shows in-frame clones only, minus some. Among 65,000 to 80,000 clones listed, about nine tenths were seen once. V gave up 4 bases and J gave up 6 bases, with 13 bases separating them. There are 13 residues in the CDR3. Germline CDR1 LGHNA, CDR2 YNFKEQ. In its sample, this clone was seen a few times. Its antigen is as yet unknown. This chain links TRBV4-2 with TRBJ2-7; D is perhaps TRBD2 (5 bases). The specimen was CD4+ or CD8+ T cells sorted from blood, collected in a trial of the OX40 agonist ivuxolimab. This TCR came from an adult with an advanced solid tumor such as melanoma, head and neck, liver or kidney cancer. CDR3 nucleotide sequence: TGTGCCAGCAGCCCCAGCGGTCGTTTCGAGCAGTACTTC. It encodes CASSPSGRFEQYF.